This T cell receptor beta chain was captured in a study of blood T cells in healthy people across ages. Alongside a J-beta primer mix, a sample-barcoded 5' primer served in a second PCR lasting about 7 to 11 cycles. MiXCR, run by TCRdb on the 5' RACE reads, gives a single entry per CDR3 protein. The sample has about 640,000 distinct CDR3 sequences, roughly three fifths seen once. Trimming removed 4 bases from V and 7 bases from J; junction bases left unmatched: 11. Germline V CDR1 and CDR2: MGHRA, YSYEKL. This CDR3 contains 16 residues. The receptor was isolated from a man aged 55 to 69 in good health. Specimen: blood. The chain has TRBV4-1 and TRBJ1-2; 11 positions agree with TRBD1. CDR3 protein: CASSLGQGARSSGYTF. CDR3 sequence (DNA): TGCGCCAGCAGCCTTGGACAGGGGGCGCGGTCAAGTGGCTACACCTTC.